The entry below gives a single TCR beta chain sequence along with its context. Germline V gives CDR1 MGHRA, CDR2 YSYEKL. The CDR3 length is 16 residues. Trimming at V came to 2 bases and at J to 9 bases, leaving 9 bases not matched to a gene. The sample comes from a study of blood T cell repertoires in COVID-19. All enrollees were roughly 18 to 100 years old and from around 25 US areas. Clinical history reported by participants formed the basis on which cohorts were assigned. Clones were sequenced by immunoSEQ multiplex PCR, and TCRdb holds only the in-frame ones, with some missing. The sample consists of 300,000 to 350,000 clones, 90% of them appearing once.

The material sequenced was PBMCs or T cells enriched from blood (not recorded which). The chain employs TRBV4-1 and TRBJ1-4; 10 bases are a match to TRBD1. The clonotype originates from a woman aged 25 to 39 who had been exposed to COVID-19. Here the CDR3 DNA reads TGCGCCAGCAGCCAATTCCGGGACAGGGGCAAGCAAAAACTGTTTTTT. This gives the protein CASSQFRDRGKQKLFF.